The clone carrying this T cell receptor (beta chain) was detected ten times or more. Its specificity is unknown. What was amplified from RNA transcripts were TCR beta CDR3 regions. The HTBI primer set drove a first-round RT-PCR of the TCR CDR3. From the multiplex PCR reads, TCRdb called clonotypes with MiXCR, one entry per CDR3 protein. The data show under 200,000 distinct CDR3 sequences, roughly 9.4% seen once. V lost 1 base and J lost 6, with 7 bases in between. The CDR3 is 11 residues long. Germline V gene sequence: CDR1 GTSNPN, CDR2 SVGIG (reference sequence). This entry is derived from a study of T cells in Graves' hyperthyroidism and ophthalmopathy. Findings and limits, study-wide: For ophthalmopathy, model prediction preceded onset by a median approximately 6 months.

V and J are TRBV30 and TRBJ2-7, with D possibly being TRBD1 or TRBD2 (5 bases each). The clonotype originates from a young woman with Graves' hyperthyroidism that later progressed to Graves' ophthalmopathy. The sequenced sample consisted of blood. The CDR3 is CAWSGGFEQYF. CDR3 nucleotides: TGTGCCTGGAGTGGGGGGTTCGAGCAGTACTTC.